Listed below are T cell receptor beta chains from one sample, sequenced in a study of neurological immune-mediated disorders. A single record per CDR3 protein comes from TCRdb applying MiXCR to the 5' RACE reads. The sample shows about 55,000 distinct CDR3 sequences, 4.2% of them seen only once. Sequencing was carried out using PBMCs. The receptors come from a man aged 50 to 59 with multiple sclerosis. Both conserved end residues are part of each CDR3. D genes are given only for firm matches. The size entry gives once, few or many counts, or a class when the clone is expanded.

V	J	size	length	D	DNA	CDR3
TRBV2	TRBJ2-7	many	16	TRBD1	TGTGCCAGCAGTGAGGGCCCGGGACAGAGCTCCTACGAGCAGTACTTC	CASSEGPGQSSYEQYF
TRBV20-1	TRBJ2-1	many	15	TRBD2	TGCAGTGCTAGAGATCGGACGGGGGGGCCGAATGAGCAGTTCTTC	CSARDRTGGPNEQFF
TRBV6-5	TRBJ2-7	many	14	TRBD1	TGTGCCAGCAGTTCCCGGGACAGGGGTGGGGAGCAGTACTTC	CASSSRDRGGEQYF
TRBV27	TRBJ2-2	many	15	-	TGTGCCAGCAGTTTTTCCGGTGTGAACACCGGGGAGCTGTTTTTT	CASSFSGVNTGELFF
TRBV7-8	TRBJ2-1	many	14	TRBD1	TGTGCCAGCAGCTTAGGGGACAGGTACAATGAGCAGTTCTTC	CASSLGDRYNEQFF
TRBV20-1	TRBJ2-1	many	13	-	TGCAGTGCTAGAGACTCACCCTACAATGAGCAGTTCTTC	CSARDSPYNEQFF
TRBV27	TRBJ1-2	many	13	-	TGTGCCAGCAGTTTCAAGGGACATAACGGCTACACCTTC	CASSFKGHNGYTF
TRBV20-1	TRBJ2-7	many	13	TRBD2	TGCAGTGCTAGCGGGAGGGGTTCCTACGAGCAGTACTTC	CSASGRGSYEQYF
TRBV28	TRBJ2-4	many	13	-	TGTGCCAGCAGTTTCGCCCTAAAAAACATTCAGTACTTC	CASSFALKNIQYF
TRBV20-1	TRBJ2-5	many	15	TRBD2	TGCAGTGCTCATGGCCGTAGCGGGGGACAAGAGACCCAGTACTTC	CSAHGRSGGQETQYF
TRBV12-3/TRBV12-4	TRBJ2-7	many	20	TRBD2	TGTGCCAGCAGTTTGACCCGTATAGGTGATACAGGTGCGGGAGGCTACGAGCAGTACTTC	CASSLTRIGDTGAGGYEQYF
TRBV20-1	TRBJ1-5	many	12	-	TGCAGTGCTCAACAGGGTTTTCAGCCCCAGCATTTT	CSAQQGFQPQHF
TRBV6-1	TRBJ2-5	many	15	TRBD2	TGTGCCAGCAGTGAAATAGCGGGAGTTGGGGAGACCCAGTACTTC	CASSEIAGVGETQYF
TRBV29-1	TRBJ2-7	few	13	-	TGCAGCGTTGAACTGGGAAGAGCCTACGAGCAGTACTTC	CSVELGRAYEQYF
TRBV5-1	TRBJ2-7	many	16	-	TGCGCCAGCAGCCGTATGGAGGCCTCGAGCTCCTACGAGCAGTACTTC	CASSRMEASSSYEQYF
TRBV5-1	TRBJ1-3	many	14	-	TGCGCCAGCAGCTTGGGGACAGCTGGAAACACCATATATTTT	CASSLGTAGNTIYF
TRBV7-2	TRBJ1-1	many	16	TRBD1	TGTGCCAGCAGCTCATTCCAGGGGGGATTAGGCACTGAAGCTTTCTTT	CASSSFQGGLGTEAFF
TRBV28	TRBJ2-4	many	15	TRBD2	TGTGCCAGCACCCGGGACTACTTGGGAGCGAACATTCAGTACTTC	CASTRDYLGANIQYF
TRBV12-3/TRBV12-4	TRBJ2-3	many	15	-	TGTGCCAGCACCTCTGTCGGGGGCTTCGGAGATACGCAGTATTTT	CASTSVGGFGDTQYF
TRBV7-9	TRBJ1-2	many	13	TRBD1	TGTGCCAGCAGCACCCGGACAGGGTATGGCTACACCTTC	CASSTRTGYGYTF
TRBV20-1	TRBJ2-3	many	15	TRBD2	TGCAGTGCTAGTCCGACTAGCGGGAGGGCAGATACGCAGTATTTT	CSASPTSGRADTQYF
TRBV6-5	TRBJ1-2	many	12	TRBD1	TGTGCCAGCATGACAGGGGATCGTGGCTACACCTTC	CASMTGDRGYTF
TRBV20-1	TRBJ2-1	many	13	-	TGCAGCGCAACAGCGGACTCCTACAATGAGCAGTTCTTC	CSATADSYNEQFF
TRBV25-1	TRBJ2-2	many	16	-	TGTGCCAGCAGTGATTCCATGGCGACGAGGACCGGGGAGCTGTTTTTT	CASSDSMATRTGELFF
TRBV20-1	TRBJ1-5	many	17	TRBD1	TGCAGTGCTGAAATGGGGACAGGGGGCTTTAGCAATCAGCCCCAGCATTTT	CSAEMGTGGFSNQPQHF
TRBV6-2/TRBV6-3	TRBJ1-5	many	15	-	TGTGCCAGCAGTTATCTGGGGGCGCCCGATCAGCCCCAGCATTTT	CASSYLGAPDQPQHF